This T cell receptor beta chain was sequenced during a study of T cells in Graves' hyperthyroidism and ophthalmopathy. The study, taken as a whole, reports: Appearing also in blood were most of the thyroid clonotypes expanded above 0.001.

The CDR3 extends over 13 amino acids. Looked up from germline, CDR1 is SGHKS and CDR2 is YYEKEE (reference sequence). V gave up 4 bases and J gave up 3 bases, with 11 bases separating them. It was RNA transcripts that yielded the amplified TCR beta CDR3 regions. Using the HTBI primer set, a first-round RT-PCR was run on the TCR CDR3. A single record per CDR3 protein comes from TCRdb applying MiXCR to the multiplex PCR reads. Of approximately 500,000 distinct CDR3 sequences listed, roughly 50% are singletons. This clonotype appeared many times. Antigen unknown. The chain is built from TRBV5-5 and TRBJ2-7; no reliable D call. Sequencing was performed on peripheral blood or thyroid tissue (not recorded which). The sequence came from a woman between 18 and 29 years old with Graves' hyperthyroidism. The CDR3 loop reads CASSLTADYEQYF. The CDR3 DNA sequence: TGTGCCAGCAGCCTAACCGCAGACTACGAGCAGTACTTC. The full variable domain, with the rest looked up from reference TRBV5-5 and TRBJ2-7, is DAGVTQSPTHLIKTRGQQVTLRCSPISGHKSVSWYQQVLGQGPQFIFQYYEKEERGRGNFPDRFSARQFPNYSSELNVNALLLGDSALYLCASSLTADYEQYFGPGTRLTVT.